One sample yielded the 7 T cell receptor beta chains listed below, sequenced in a study of blood T cell repertoires in COVID-19. The repertoire was sequenced with immunoSEQ multiplex PCR; TCRdb's copy has only in-frame clones and lacks some. The sample lists about 120,000 clones, around 89% occurring once. The material sequenced was peripheral blood. These receptors were collected from a man aged 65-85 years with active or convalescent COVID-19.

The V gene is TRBV19, the J gene TRBJ1-1; 10 nucleotides align to TRBD1. Germline V gene lookup returns CDR1 LNHDA and CDR2 SQIVND (reference sequence). The CDR3 covers 16 residues. The V segment lost 3 bases and the J segment 1 base; nucleotides outside the gene matches: 5. The chain's CDR3 is CASSIFGTGENTEAFF. CDR3 bases: TGTGCCAGTAGTATCTTCGGGACAGGGGAGAACACTGAAGCTTTCTTT.

The rearrangement joins TRBV5-1 to TRBJ1-2; 10 nucleotides match TRBD1. V lost 4 bases and J lost 4; bases outside the gene matches: 7. Germline lookup yields CDR1 SGHRS and CDR2 YFSETQ. CDR3 length: 15 residues. The DNA for the CDR3 is TGCGCCAGCAGCCCGGGGACAGGGGCGTTCTATGGCTACACCTTC. Its translation: CASSPGTGAFYGYTF. Drawing the rest from reference TRBV5-1 and TRBJ1-2, the complete variable domain is KAGVTQTPRYLIKTRGQQVTLSCSPISGHRSVSWYQQTPGQGLQFLFEYFSETQRNKGNFPGRFSGRQFSNSRSEMNVSTLELGDSALYLCASSPGTGAFYGYTFGSGTRLTVV.

The sample holds one count of this clone. The chain has TRBV7-9 and TRBJ2-5; 7 bases are a match to TRBD1. After removal of 6 bases from V and 3 bases from J, the junction contained 4 bases not matched to a gene. Germline assignment: CDR1 SEHNR and CDR2 FQNEAQ (reference sequence). The CDR3 covers 13 residues. The CDR3: CASRGQTEETQYF. CDR3 nucleotide sequence: TGTGCCAGCAGGGGACAGACGGAAGAGACCCAGTACTTC.

The genes are TRBV19 and TRBJ2-1; a possible D gene is TRBD2 (5 bases). CDR3 length: 15 residues. CDR1 is LNHDA and CDR2 is SQIVND in the germline V gene (reference sequence). V was pared by 4 bases and J by 2 bases, with 12 bases between. For the CDR3, the DNA is TGTGCCAGTAGTAAGGATGGACTCCCCTACAATGAGCAGTTCTTC. Residues: CASSKDGLPYNEQFF. Complete variable domain (other parts from reference TRBV19 and TRBJ2-1): DGGITQSPKYLFRKEGQNVTLSCEQNLNHDAMYWYRQDPGQGLRLIYYSQIVNDFQKGDIAEGYSVSREKKESFPLTVTSAQKNPTAFYLCASSKDGLPYNEQFFGPGTRLTVL.

In nucleotides, the CDR3 is TGTGCCAGCAGCTTGACGCCGGGACAGGGGTTTTCACCCCTCCACTTT. It codes for CASSLTPGQGFSPLHF. This chain links TRBV7-2 with TRBJ1-6; 10 positions match TRBD1. Germline CDR1 reads SGHTA; CDR2 reads FQGNSA. The length of the CDR3 is 16 residues. The trim removed 3 bases at V and 9 bases at J, leaving 8 bases unmatched. Drawing the rest from reference TRBV7-2 and TRBJ1-6, the complete variable domain is GAGVSQSPSNKVTEKGKDVELRCDPISGHTALYWYRQSLGQGLEFLIYFQGNSAPDKSGLPSDRFSAERTGGSVSTLTIQRTQQEDSAVYLCASSLTPGQGFSPLHFGNGTRLTVT.

This sequence joins TRBV19 and TRBJ1-1; D is unresolved. Germline values: CDR1 LNHDA, CDR2 SQIVND (reference sequence). The V and J ends lost 6 bases and 3 bases respectively, with 17 bases between them. The CDR3 extends over 15 amino acids. This chain's CDR3 is CASRSTRQEDTEAFF. CDR3 nucleotides: TGTGCCAGTAGATCAACTAGGCAGGAGGACACTGAAGCTTTCTTT.

The V and J genes are TRBV28 and TRBJ1-1; weak D call: TRBD1 (5 bases). The V gene lost 2 bases and the J gene lost 0 bases, with 10 bases spanning the gap. This CDR3 is 15 amino acids long. CDR1 is MDHEN and CDR2 is SYDVKM in the germline V gene. The CDR3 loop is CASSLPRQMNTEAFF. For the CDR3, the DNA is TGTGCCAGCAGTTTACCCCGACAGATGAACACTGAAGCTTTCTTT.